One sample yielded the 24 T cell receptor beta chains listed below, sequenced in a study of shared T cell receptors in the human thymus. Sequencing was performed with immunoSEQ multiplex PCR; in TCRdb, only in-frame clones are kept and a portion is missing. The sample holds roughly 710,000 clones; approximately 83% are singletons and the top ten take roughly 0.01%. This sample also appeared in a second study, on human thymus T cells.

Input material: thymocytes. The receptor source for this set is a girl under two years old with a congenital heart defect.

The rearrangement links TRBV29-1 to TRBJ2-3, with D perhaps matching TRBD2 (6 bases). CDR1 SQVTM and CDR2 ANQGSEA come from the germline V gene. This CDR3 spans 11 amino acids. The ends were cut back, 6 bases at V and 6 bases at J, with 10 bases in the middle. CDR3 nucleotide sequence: TGCAGCGTGCAGGAGGGCGATACGCAGTATTTT. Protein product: CSVQEGDTQYF.

The CDR3 DNA follows: TGCGCCAGCAGCTTGATAGCGTCCCACTATACAGGGGGCTCTGAAGCTTTCTTT. This codes for CASSLIASHYTGGSEAFF. This chain connects TRBV5-1 to TRBJ1-1, with 9 bases identical to TRBD1. Trimming at V came to 1 base and at J to 6 bases, leaving 16 bases not matched to a gene. CDR3 length: 18 residues. Germline V CDR1 and CDR2: SGHRS, YFSETQ.

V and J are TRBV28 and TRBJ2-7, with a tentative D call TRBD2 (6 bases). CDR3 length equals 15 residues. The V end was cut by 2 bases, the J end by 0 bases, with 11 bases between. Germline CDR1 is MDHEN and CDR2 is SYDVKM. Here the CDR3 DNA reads TGTGCCAGCAGTTTACCGGGGGTGAACTCCTACGAGCAGTACTTC. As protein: CASSLPGVNSYEQYF.

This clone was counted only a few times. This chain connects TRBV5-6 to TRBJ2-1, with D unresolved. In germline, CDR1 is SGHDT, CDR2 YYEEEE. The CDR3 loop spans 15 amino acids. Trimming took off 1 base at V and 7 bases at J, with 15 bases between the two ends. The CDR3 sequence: CASSLLPSGINEQFF. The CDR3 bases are TGTGCCAGCAGCTTGCTTCCTAGTGGAATTAATGAGCAGTTCTTC. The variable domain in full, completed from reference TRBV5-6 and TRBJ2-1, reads DAGVTQSPTHLIKTRGQQVTLRCSPKSGHDTVSWYQQALGQGPQFIFQYYEEEERQRGNFPDRFSGHQFPNYSSELNVNALLLGDSALYLCASSLLPSGINEQFFGPGTRLTVL.

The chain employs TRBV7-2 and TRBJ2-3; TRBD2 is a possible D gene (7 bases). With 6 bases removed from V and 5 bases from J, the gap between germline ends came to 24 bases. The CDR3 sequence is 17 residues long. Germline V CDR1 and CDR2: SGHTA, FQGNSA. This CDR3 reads CASRTAFGRGGEDTQYF. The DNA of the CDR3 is TGTGCCAGCAGAACCGCTTTTGGGAGGGGGGGCGAAGATACGCAGTATTTT.

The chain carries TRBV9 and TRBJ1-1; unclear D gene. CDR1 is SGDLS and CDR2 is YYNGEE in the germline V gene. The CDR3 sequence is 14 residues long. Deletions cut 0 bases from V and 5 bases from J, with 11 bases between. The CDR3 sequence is CASSVERGSTEAFF. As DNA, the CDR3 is TGTGCCAGCAGCGTAGAACGCGGGTCTACTGAAGCTTTCTTT.

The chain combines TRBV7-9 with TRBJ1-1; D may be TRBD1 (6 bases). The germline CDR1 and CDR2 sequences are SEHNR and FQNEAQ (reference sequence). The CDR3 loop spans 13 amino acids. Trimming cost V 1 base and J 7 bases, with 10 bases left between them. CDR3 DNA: TGTGCCAGCAGCTTAGGGCGAGGGGGTGAAGCTTTCTTT. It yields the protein CASSLGRGGEAFF. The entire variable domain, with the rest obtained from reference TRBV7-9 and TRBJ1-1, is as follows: DTGVSQNPRHKITKRGQNVTFRCDPISEHNRLYWYRQTLGQGPEFLTYFQNEAQLEKSRLLSDRFSAERPKGSFSTLEIQRTEQGDSAMYLCASSLGRGGEAFFGQGTRLTVV.

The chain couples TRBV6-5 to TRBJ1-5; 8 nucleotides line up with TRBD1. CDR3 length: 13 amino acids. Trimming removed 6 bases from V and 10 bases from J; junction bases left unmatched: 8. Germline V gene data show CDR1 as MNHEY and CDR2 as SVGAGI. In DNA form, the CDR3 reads TGTGCCAGCAGCTCCCAACAGGGGGAACCCCAGCATTTT. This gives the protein CASSSQQGEPQHF.

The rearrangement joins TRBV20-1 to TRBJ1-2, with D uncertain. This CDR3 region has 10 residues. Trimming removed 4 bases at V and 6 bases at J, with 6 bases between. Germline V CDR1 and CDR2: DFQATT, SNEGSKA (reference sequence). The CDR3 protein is CSANFNGYTF. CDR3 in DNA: TGCAGTGCTAATTTCAATGGCTACACCTTC.

CDR3 loop: CAWSPYRVVGDTQYF. CDR3 DNA sequence: TGTGCCTGGAGTCCCTACAGGGTTGTTGGGGATACGCAGTATTTT. V usage is TRBV30 and J usage is TRBJ2-3, with D possibly matching TRBD1 (6 bases). With 2 bases removed from V and 6 bases from J, the gap between germline ends came to 18 bases. CDR1 GTSNPN and CDR2 SVGIG come from the germline V gene (reference sequence). This CDR3 region has 15 residues.

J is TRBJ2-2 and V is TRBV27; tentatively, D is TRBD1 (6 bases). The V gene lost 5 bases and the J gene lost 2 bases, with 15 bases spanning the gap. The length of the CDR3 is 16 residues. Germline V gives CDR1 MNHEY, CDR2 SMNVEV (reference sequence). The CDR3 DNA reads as TGTGCCAGCAGTCTCCTACACAGGGAAAACACCGGGGAGCTGTTTTTT. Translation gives CASSLLHRENTGELFF.

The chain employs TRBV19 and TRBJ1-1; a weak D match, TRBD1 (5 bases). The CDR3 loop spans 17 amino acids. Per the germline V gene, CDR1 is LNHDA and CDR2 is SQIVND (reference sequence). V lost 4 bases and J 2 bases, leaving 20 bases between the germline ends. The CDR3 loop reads CASSTHNTQVVNTEAFF. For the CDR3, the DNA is TGTGCCAGTAGTACACACAATACACAGGTTGTTAACACTGAAGCTTTCTTT.

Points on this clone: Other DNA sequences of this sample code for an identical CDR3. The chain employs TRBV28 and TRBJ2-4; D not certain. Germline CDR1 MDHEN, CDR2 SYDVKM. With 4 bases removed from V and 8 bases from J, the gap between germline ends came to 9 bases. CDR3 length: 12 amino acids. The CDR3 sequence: CASSSPSDIQYF. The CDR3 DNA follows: TGTGCCAGCAGTTCCCCGTCTGACATTCAGTACTTC.

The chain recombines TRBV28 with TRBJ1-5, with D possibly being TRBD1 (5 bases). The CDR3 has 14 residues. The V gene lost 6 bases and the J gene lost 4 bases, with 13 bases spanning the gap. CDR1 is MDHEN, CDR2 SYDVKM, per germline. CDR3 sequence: CASSTDSLNQPQHF. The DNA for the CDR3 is TGTGCCAGCAGCACCGACAGCCTGAATCAGCCCCAGCATTTT.

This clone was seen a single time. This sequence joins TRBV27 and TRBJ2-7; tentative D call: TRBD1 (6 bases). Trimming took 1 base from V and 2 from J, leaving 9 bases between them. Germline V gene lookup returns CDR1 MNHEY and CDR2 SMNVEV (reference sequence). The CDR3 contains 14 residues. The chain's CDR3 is CASSLWGLPYEQYF. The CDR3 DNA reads TGTGCCAGCAGTTTATGGGGGCTGCCCTACGAGCAGTACTTC.

The DNA for the CDR3 is TGTGCCAGTAAGGGGACAGAAATTATGAACACTGAAGCTTTCTTT. Residues: CASKGTEIMNTEAFF. This chain joins TRBV27 and TRBJ1-1; 7 bases line up with TRBD1. The germline V gene encodes CDR1 MNHEY and CDR2 SMNVEV (reference sequence). J lost 0 bases, V lost 9 bases, and 10 bases had no gene match. The CDR3 is 15 amino acids.

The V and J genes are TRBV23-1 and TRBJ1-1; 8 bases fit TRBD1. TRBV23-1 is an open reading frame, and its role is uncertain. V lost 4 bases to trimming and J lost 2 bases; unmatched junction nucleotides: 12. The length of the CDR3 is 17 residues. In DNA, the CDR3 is TGCGCCAGCAGTCCCGGACAGGGAATAACTTCTAACACTGAAGCTTTCTTT. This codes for CASSPGQGITSNTEAFF.

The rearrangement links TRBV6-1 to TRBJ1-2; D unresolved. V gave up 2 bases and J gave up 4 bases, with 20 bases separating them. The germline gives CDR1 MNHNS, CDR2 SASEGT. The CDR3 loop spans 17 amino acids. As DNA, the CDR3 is TGTGCCAGCAGTGAATCCCCCGGACGGGGAGTTAGCTATGGCTACACCTTC. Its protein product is CASSESPGRGVSYGYTF.

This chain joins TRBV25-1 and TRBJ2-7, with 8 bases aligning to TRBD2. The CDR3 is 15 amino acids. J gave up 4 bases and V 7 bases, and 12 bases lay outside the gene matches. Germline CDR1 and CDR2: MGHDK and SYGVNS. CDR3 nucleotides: TGTGCCAGCAACAGGCGGGGGGCGAAGGGATACGAGCAGTACTTC. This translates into CASNRRGAKGYEQYF.

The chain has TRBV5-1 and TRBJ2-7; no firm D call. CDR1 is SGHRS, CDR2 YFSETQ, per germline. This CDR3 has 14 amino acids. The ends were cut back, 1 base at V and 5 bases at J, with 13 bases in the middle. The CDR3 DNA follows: TGCGCCAGCAGCTTGAGTCGTGGCCAGGACGAGCAGTACTTC. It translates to CASSLSRGQDEQYF.

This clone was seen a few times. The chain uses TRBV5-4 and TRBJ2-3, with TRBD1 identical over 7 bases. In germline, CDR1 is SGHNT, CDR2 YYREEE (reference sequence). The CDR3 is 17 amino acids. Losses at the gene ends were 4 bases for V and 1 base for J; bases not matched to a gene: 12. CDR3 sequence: CASSPRDSLTCTDTQYF. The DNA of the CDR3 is TGTGCCAGCAGCCCTCGGGACAGCTTGACCTGCACAGATACGCAGTATTTT.

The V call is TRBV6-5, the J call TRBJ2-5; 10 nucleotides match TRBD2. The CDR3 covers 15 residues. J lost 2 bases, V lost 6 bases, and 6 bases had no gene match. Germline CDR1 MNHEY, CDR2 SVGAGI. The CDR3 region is CASRNGLAAQETQYF. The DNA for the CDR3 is TGTGCCAGCAGGAACGGACTAGCGGCACAAGAGACCCAGTACTTC.

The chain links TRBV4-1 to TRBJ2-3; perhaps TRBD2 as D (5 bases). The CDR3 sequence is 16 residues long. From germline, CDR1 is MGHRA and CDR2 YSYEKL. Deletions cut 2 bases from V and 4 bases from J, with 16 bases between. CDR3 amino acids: CASSQSRAASPDTQYF. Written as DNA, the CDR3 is TGCGCCAGCAGCCAATCGAGAGCGGCGTCCCCAGATACGCAGTATTTT.

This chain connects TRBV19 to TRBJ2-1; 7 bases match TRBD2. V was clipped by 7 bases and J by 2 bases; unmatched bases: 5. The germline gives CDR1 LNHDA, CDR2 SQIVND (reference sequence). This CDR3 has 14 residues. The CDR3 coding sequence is TGTGCCAGTACCCCAAGCGGGACCTACAATGAGCAGTTCTTC. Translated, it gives CASTPSGTYNEQFF.